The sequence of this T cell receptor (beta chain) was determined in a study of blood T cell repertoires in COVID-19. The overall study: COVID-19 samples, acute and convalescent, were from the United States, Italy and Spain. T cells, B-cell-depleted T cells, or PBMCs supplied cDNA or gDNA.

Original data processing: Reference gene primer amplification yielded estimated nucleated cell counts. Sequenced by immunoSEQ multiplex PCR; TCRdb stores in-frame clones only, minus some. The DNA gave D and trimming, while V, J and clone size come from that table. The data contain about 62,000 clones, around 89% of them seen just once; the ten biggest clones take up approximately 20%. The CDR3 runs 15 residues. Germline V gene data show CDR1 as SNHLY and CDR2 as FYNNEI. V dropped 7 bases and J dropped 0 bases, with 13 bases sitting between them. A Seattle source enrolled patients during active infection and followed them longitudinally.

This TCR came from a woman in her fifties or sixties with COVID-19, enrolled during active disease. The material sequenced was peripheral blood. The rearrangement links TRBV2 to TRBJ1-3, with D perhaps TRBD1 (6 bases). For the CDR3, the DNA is TGTGCCAGCACCGACAGGCCACCCTCTGGAAACACCATATATTTT. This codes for CASTDRPPSGNTIYF.